This TCR beta chain was obtained from a study of shared clonotypes between healthy human individuals. Study overall: Each donor's CD4 naive and CD4 memory cells filled three plates apiece, CD8 naive two, and CD8 memory one.

Using immunoSEQ multiplex PCR, the repertoire was profiled, and TCRdb retains in-frame clones only, with some absent. The profile shows more than 2 million clones, 95% of them singletons. Sequencing was done on a sample of naive CD4+ T cells sorted from blood. Subset defined: CD45RA+ positively selected. This TCR came from a man aged 18 to 30 in good health.

Here the CDR3 reads CASSYGQGENNEQFF. The CDR3 bases are TGTGCCAGCAGTTACGGACAGGGGGAAAACAATGAGCAGTTCTTC. The rearrangement joins TRBV5-6 to TRBJ2-1; 10 positions match TRBD1. CDR1 is SGHDT, CDR2 YYEEEE, per germline. There are 15 residues in the CDR3. The V gene end was trimmed by 5 bases and the J gene end by 5 bases; junction bases not matched to a gene: 7.